Given below is one TCR beta chain in context. CDR3 size: 12 residues. In germline, CDR1 is MGHDK, CDR2 SYGVNS. Trimming removed 8 bases from V and 6 bases from J, with 13 bases in between. The data originate from a study of T-cell reconstitution after alpha-beta-depleted transplantation in children. Library preparation (for TCRbeta) was performed with unique molecular identifiers. MiXCR was run by TCRdb on the PCR reads, yielding one entry per CDR3 protein. The table shows about 540,000 distinct CDR3 sequences, with around 18% occurring only once. The sequence was collected from a human donor who donated a stem cell graft to a child with acute lymphoblastic leukemia. The V gene is TRBV25-1, the J gene TRBJ2-5; D gene uncertain. Sequencing was performed on PBMCs from the stem cell graft donor, taken from the stem cell graft. The CDR3 region is CASDAGMKTQYF. The CDR3 DNA reads as TGTGCCAGCGACGCCGGTATGAAGACCCAGTACTTC.